This T cell receptor beta chain is from a study of T cell responses to AZD1222 COVID-19 vaccine. Germline values: CDR1 SGHRS, CDR2 YFSETQ. This CDR3 is 15 amino acids long. V shed 2 bases and J 2 bases; nucleotides not matched to a gene: 7. Sequencing was performed with immunoSEQ multiplex PCR; in TCRdb, only in-frame clones are kept and a portion is missing. The sample shows under 170,000 clones, more than 90% of them seen only once. This clone has a single count. The antigen remains unidentified. Broader study findings: Clonal diversity was possibly underestimated, and the donors were mostly white British, with more females.

The origin of this receptor is an adult who received the AZD1222 COVID-19 vaccine. The sequencing used peripheral blood, collected 28 days after the second AZD1222 dose. This chain uses TRBV5-1 with TRBJ2-7; 7 nucleotides align to TRBD2. Here the CDR3 reads CASSFGGSATYEQYF. CDR3 coding DNA: TGCGCCAGCAGCTTTGGCGGGAGTGCGACCTACGAGCAGTACTTC.